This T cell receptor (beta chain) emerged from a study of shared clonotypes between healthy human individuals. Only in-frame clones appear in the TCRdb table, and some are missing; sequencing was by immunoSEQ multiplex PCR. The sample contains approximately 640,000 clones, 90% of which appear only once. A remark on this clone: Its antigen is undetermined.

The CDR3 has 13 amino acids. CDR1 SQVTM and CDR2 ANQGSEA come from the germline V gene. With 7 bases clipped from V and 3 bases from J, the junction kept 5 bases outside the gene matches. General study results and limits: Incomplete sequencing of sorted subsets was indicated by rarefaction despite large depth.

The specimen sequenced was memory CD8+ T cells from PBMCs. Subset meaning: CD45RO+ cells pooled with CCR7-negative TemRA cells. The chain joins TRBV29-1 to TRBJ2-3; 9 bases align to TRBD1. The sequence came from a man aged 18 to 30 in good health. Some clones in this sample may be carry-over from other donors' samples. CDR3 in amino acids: CSAPDRGTDTQYF. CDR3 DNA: TGCAGCGCTCCGGACAGGGGTACAGATACGCAGTATTTT.